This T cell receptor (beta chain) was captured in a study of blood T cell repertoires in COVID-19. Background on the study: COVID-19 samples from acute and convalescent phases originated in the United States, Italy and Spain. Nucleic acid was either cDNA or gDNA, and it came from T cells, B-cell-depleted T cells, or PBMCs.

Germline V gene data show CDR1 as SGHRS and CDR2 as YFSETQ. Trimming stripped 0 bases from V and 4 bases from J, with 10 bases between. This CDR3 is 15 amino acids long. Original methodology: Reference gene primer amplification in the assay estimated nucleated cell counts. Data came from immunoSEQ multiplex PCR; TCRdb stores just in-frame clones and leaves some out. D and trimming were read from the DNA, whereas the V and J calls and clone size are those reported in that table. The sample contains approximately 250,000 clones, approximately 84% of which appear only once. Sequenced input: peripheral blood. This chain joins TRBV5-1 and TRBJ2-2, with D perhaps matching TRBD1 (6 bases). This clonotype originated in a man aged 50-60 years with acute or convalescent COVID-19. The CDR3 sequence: CASSLAGESTGELFF. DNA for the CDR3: TGCGCCAGCAGCTTGGCAGGGGAAAGCACCGGGGAGCTGTTTTTT.